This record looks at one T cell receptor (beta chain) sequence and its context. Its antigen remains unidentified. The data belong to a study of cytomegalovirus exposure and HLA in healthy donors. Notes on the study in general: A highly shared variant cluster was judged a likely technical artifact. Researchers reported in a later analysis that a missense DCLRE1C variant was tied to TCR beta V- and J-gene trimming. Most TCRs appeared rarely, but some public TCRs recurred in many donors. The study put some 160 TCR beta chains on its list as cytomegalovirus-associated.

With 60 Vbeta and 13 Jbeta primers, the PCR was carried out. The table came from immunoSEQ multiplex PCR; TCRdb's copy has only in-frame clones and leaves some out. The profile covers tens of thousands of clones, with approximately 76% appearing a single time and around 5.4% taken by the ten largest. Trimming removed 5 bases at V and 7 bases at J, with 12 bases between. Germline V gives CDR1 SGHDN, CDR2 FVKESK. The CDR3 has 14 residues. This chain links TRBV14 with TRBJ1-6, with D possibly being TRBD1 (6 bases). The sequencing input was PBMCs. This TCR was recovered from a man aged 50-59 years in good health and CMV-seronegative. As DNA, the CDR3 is TGTGCCAGCAGCTCATACCAGGGGAATTCACCCCTCCACTTT. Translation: CASSSYQGNSPLHF.